The 26 T cell receptor beta chains given below trace back to one sample, sequenced in a study of T cells in Graves' hyperthyroidism and ophthalmopathy (dated by TCRdb to the late 2010s). Library creation used multiplex PCR. Sequenced on an Illumina HiSeq 2000. TCR beta CDR3 regions were amplified from RNA transcripts. For the first round of RT-PCR on the TCR CDR3, the HTBI primer set was used together with the Qiagen OneStep RT-PCR kit. Clones were called with MiXCR by TCRdb after fastp trimmed the public reads at Q25, and only in-frame beta chains were retained. When rows share a CDR3 protein, they turn into one entry using the most common DNA and genes. This sample gives approximately 300,000 distinct CDR3 sequences in total; less than 20% of them show up just once. The ten top clones hold roughly 39% of the sample. Sequences were obtained from blood. The receptors originated from a man in his forties or fifties with Graves' ophthalmopathy.

This clonotype was recorded many times. This chain connects TRBV7-9 to TRBJ2-3; D may correspond to TRBD1 or TRBD2 (5 bases each). Per germline, CDR1 SEHNR and CDR2 FQNEAQ (reference sequence). The CDR3 spans 13 residues. Trimming took 10 bases from V and 3 from J, leaving 14 bases between them. DNA of the CDR3: TGTGCCACTCTGAGGGGAGCGACAGATACGCAGTATTTT. Translating gives CATLRGATDTQYF.

CDR3 residues: CASSRELAGPNTGELFF. In DNA form, the CDR3 reads TGTGCCAGCTCTCGGGAACTAGCGGGGCCGAACACCGGGGAGCTGTTTTTT. This chain connects TRBV18 to TRBJ2-2; 10 nucleotides match TRBD2. The V and J ends lost 6 bases and 0 bases, in that order; junction bases with no gene match: 7. The CDR3 extends over 17 amino acids. Germline V gives CDR1 KGHSH, CDR2 LQKENI.

This clonotype was picked up a small number of times. This rearrangement joins TRBV14 to TRBJ2-2; possible D gene TRBD2, 6 bases. The germline CDR1 and CDR2 sequences are SGHDN and FVKESK. CDR3 length equals 16 residues. Trimming took off 0 bases at V and 5 bases at J, with 13 bases between the two ends. CDR3 nucleotide sequence: TGTGCCAGCAGCCAAGACCAGGGAGGATGGACCGGGGAGCTGTTTTTT. Protein sequence: CASSQDQGGWTGELFF. The entire variable domain, with the rest obtained from reference TRBV14 and TRBJ2-2, is as follows: EAGVTQFPSHSVIEKGQTVTLRCDPISGHDNLYWYRRVMGKEIKFLLHFVKESKQDESGMPNNRFLAERTGGTYSTLKVQPAELEDSGVYFCASSQDQGGWTGELFFGEGSRLTVL.

The chain employs TRBV20-1 and TRBJ2-4; D ambiguous. The CDR3 runs to 16 residues. Germline V gene sequence: CDR1 DFQATT, CDR2 SNEGSKA (reference sequence). V was cut by 2 bases and J by 3 bases, with 17 bases left in between. The CDR3 loop reads CSARHLADAGKNIQYF. CDR3 DNA: TGCAGTGCTAGACACTTGGCCGACGCTGGCAAAAACATTCAGTACTTC.

This clonotype was seen ten or more times. This chain links TRBV20-1 with TRBJ1-5; no reliable D call. The germline gives CDR1 DFQATT, CDR2 SNEGSKA (reference sequence). Trimming removed 3 bases at V and 4 bases at J, with 16 bases between. The CDR3 has 15 residues. This chain's CDR3 is CSARVGGAPNQPQHF. The CDR3 bases are TGCAGTGCTAGGGTCGGTGGAGCTCCAAATCAGCCCCAGCATTTT.

CDR3 DNA: TGCAGTGCTAGGAGGACAGTCTCTAATTCACCCCTCCACTTT. It specifies CSARRTVSNSPLHF. The rearrangement uses TRBV20-1 and TRBJ1-6; D possibly corresponds to TRBD1 (6 bases). CDR1 DFQATT and CDR2 SNEGSKA come from the germline V gene (reference sequence). V lost 3 bases and J 6 bases, leaving 12 bases between the germline ends. This CDR3 has 14 residues.

This chain links TRBV29-1 with TRBJ2-7, with 10 positions matching TRBD1. V lost 3 bases to trimming and J lost 3 bases; unmatched junction nucleotides: 11. CDR1 SQVTM and CDR2 ANQGSEA come from the germline V gene. This CDR3 spans 16 amino acids. The DNA of the CDR3 is TGCAGCGTTGATCGGGGGCCGGACAGGGGGATCTACGAGCAGTACTTC. This codes for CSVDRGPDRGIYEQYF.

Many counts were recorded for this clonotype. The chain recombines TRBV3-1 with TRBJ2-1; D might be TRBD2 (6 bases). The ends were cut back, 0 bases at V and 6 bases at J, with 12 bases in the middle. The length of the CDR3 is 15 residues. The germline gives CDR1 LGHDT, CDR2 YNNKEL (reference sequence). CDR3 coding DNA: TGTGCCAGCAGCCAAGATCTGATCGGGAGCAATGAGCAGTTCTTC. This codes for CASSQDLIGSNEQFF.

The chain employs TRBV7-3 and TRBJ2-2; perhaps TRBD2 as D (6 bases). The CDR3 length is 15 residues. Trimming removed 5 bases at V and 1 base at J, with 11 bases between. Germline V gene data show CDR1 as SGHTA and CDR2 as FQGTGA. The CDR3 region is CASSPQAGNTGELFF. The DNA for the CDR3 is TGTGCCAGCAGCCCACAAGCGGGGAACACCGGGGAGCTGTTTTTT.

The chain couples TRBV5-1 to TRBJ2-1; 14 positions match TRBD2. The CDR3 spans 17 residues. Unmatched junction bases numbered 7, after V lost 4 bases and J lost 4 bases. CDR1 is SGHRS and CDR2 is YFSETQ in the germline V gene. CDR3 sequence reads: CASSPGLAGGLYNEQFF. The CDR3 DNA is TGCGCCAGCAGCCCAGGACTAGCGGGAGGACTTTACAATGAGCAGTTCTTC.

This clonotype was picked up many times. The chain employs TRBV30 and TRBJ2-7; D possibly corresponds to TRBD2 (6 bases). The CDR3 is made up of 11 amino acids. From germline, CDR1 is GTSNPN and CDR2 SVGIG (reference sequence). V gave up 4 bases and J gave up 9 bases, with 13 bases separating them. The CDR3 DNA sequence: TGTGCCTGGACCAGTGGAGGGCGGCAGTACTTC. Its protein is CAWTSGGRQYF.

V usage is TRBV9 and J usage is TRBJ1-1; D is unresolved. This CDR3 has 14 residues. V lost 3 bases, J lost 0 bases, and 9 bases lay in between. The germline V gene encodes CDR1 SGDLS and CDR2 YYNGEE. The CDR3: CASSAGSMNTEAFF. CDR3 DNA: TGTGCCAGCAGCGCTGGGTCTATGAACACTGAAGCTTTCTTT.

This clonotype was counted between two and nine times. The gene calls are TRBV27 and TRBJ2-7; 10 bases match TRBD1. The CDR3 loop spans 18 amino acids. Germline values: CDR1 MNHEY, CDR2 SMNVEV (reference sequence). V shed 5 bases and J 2 bases; nucleotides not matched to a gene: 15. The CDR3 nucleotides are TGTGCCAGCAGTATACTCCACCCGGGACAGGGGCACGCCTACGAGCAGTACTTC. This encodes CASSILHPGQGHAYEQYF.

This clonotype has ten or more counts. This rearrangement joins TRBV28 to TRBJ1-2, with TRBD1 identical over 8 bases. V gave up 6 bases and J gave up 11 bases; unmatched junction bases: 11. Germline CDR1 and CDR2: MDHEN and SYDVKM. This CDR3 has 13 amino acids. Here the CDR3 DNA reads TGTGCCAGCAGCCCCCCCGGACAGGGTGCTTACACCTTC. Residues: CASSPPGQGAYTF.

The chain has TRBV24-1 and TRBJ2-7, with a weak D call TRBD1 (5 bases). Germline assignment: CDR1 KGHDR and CDR2 SFDVKD. Trimming took 6 bases from V and 2 from J, leaving 7 bases between them. The CDR3 has 12 residues. CDR3 residues: CATSRQTYEQYF. The CDR3 nucleotides read TGTGCCACCAGTCGACAGACCTACGAGCAGTACTTC.

This clonotype has more than one count but fewer than ten. The rearrangement uses TRBV20-1 and TRBJ2-7; no firm D call. Trimming shortened V by 3 bases and J by 0 bases, and 6 bases separated the two germline ends. This CDR3 spans 12 amino acids. Germline V gene sequence: CDR1 DFQATT, CDR2 SNEGSKA (reference sequence). The chain's CDR3 is CSARDLSYEQYF. CDR3 DNA: TGCAGTGCTAGGGACCTCTCCTACGAGCAGTACTTC.

This chain connects TRBV13 to TRBJ1-1; unclear D gene. The CDR3 has 13 residues. Trimming left V 5 bases short and J 1 base short, with 8 bases between. Germline V CDR1 and CDR2: PRHDT, FYEKMQ (reference sequence). The CDR3 protein is CASSTRQNTEAFF. CDR3 nucleotides: TGTGCCAGCAGCACCAGACAGAACACTGAAGCTTTCTTT. Supplemented by reference TRBV13 and TRBJ1-1, the full variable domain reads AAGVIQSPRHLIKEKRETATLKCYPIPRHDTVYWYQQGPGQDPQFLISFYEKMQSDKGSIPDRFSAQQFSDYHSELNMSSLELGDSALYFCASSTRQNTEAFFGQGTRLTVV.

This clonotype showed up many times. The V gene is TRBV9, the J gene TRBJ2-5; tentatively, D is TRBD1 or TRBD2 (5 bases each). Germline V gives CDR1 SGDLS, CDR2 YYNGEE. The CDR3 consists of 15 residues. With 0 bases removed from V and 2 bases from J, the gap between germline ends came to 11 bases. CDR3: CASSVDLGVQETQYF. The CDR3 coding sequence is TGTGCCAGCAGCGTAGATTTGGGGGTGCAAGAGACCCAGTACTTC.

This clonotype has at least ten counts. The rearrangement uses TRBV5-6 and TRBJ1-1, with TRBD1 matching over 7 bases. The CDR3 length is 13 residues. Unmatched junction bases numbered 2, after V lost 2 bases and J lost 4 bases. Germline loops: CDR1 SGHDT, CDR2 YYEEEE. For the CDR3, the DNA is TGTGCCAGCAGCTTAAGACAGGGCACTGAAGCTTTCTTT. This translates into CASSLRQGTEAFF. Using reference TRBV5-6 and TRBJ1-1 for the parts outside the CDR3, the full variable domain is DAGVTQSPTHLIKTRGQQVTLRCSPKSGHDTVSWYQQALGQGPQFIFQYYEEEERQRGNFPDRFSGHQFPNYSSELNVNALLLGDSALYLCASSLRQGTEAFFGQGTRLTVV.

This clonotype was counted a few times. V and J are TRBV6-6 and TRBJ1-5, with a possible D match to TRBD1 (6 bases). The CDR3 loop spans 13 amino acids. Trimming stripped 2 bases from V and 8 bases from J, with 10 bases between. Germline V gene data show CDR1 as MNHNY and CDR2 as SVGAGI (reference sequence). The CDR3 loop reads CASSYGGGKPQHF. CDR3 coding DNA: TGTGCCAGCAGTTACGGAGGGGGAAAGCCCCAGCATTTT.

V is TRBV13 and J is TRBJ2-7; no clear D. Trimming took 5 bases from V and 0 from J, leaving 20 bases between them. Germline V CDR1 and CDR2: PRHDT, FYEKMQ (reference sequence). This CDR3 is 17 amino acids long. The CDR3 DNA reads as TGTGCCAGCAGCCCTGCGGAGAGGTCCCTCAACTCCTACGAGCAGTACTTC. Translation gives CASSPAERSLNSYEQYF.

The table lists this clonotype with many counts. J is TRBJ2-5 and V is TRBV30, with a tentative D call TRBD2 (6 bases). The germline V and J ends were trimmed by 4 bases and 4 bases, with 10 bases remaining between them. The length of the CDR3 is 12 residues. Germline lookup yields CDR1 GTSNPN and CDR2 SVGIG (reference sequence). The CDR3 DNA sequence: TGTGCCTGGACCAGGAGGGGAGAGACCCAGTACTTC. Protein product: CAWTRRGETQYF.

In the case of this clonotype: An end of the junction differs from the germline gene, which may be a read error. V usage is TRBV6-1 and J usage is TRBJ2-6; 10 nucleotides line up with TRBD1. This CDR3 comprises 20 residues. Germline V gives CDR1 MNHNS, CDR2 SASEGT. This chain's CDR3 is CASSRRSDRGPTRGANVLIF. Here the CDR3 DNA reads TGTGCCAGCAGCCGCCGCTCTGACAGGGGGCCTACTAGGGGGGCCAACGTCCTGATTTTC.

This clonotype was recorded many times. The rearrangement uses TRBV20-1 and TRBJ2-1; 9 bases fit TRBD2. V was clipped by 0 bases and J by 9 bases; unmatched bases: 9. Germline CDR1 DFQATT, CDR2 SNEGSKA (reference sequence). The CDR3 extends over 15 amino acids. The CDR3 DNA is TGCAGTGCTAGAGATCAGCCTAGCGGGACCGGTGAGCAGTTCTTC. Its translation: CSARDQPSGTGEQFF.

This clonotype was observed many times. J is TRBJ2-5 and V is TRBV3-1; possible D gene TRBD2, 6 bases. Between the trimmed V and J ends, which lost 6 bases and 2 bases, there was a span of 13 bases. Per the germline V gene, CDR1 is LGHDT and CDR2 is YNNKEL (reference sequence). The CDR3 runs to 14 residues. The CDR3 bases are TGTGCCAGCAGGTCGGGACTCCTGCAAGAGACCCAGTACTTC. As protein: CASRSGLLQETQYF.

This clonotype was detected ten times or more. V is TRBV11-1 and J is TRBJ2-7; 7 nucleotides match TRBD2. Germline CDR1 and CDR2: SGHAT and FQDESV (reference sequence). The CDR3 length is 16 residues. V dropped 5 bases and J dropped 1; count of bases not matched to a gene: 11. CDR3 DNA: TGTGCCAGCAGCGAAGTAGTGACTAGCTCTTCCTACGAGCAGTACTTC. It codes for CASSEVVTSSSYEQYF.